Below are 19 T cell receptor beta chains sequenced from a single sample in a study of neurological immune-mediated disorders. Each CDR3 protein is one row after TCRdb ran MiXCR on the 5' RACE reads. The sample shows roughly 25,000 distinct CDR3 sequences, roughly 6.3% of them seen only once. The material sequenced was PBMCs. Every receptor here comes from a woman aged 40-49 years in good health.

In its sample, this clonotype was seen many times. The rearrangement joins TRBV5-1 to TRBJ2-1; 8 bases are a match to TRBD2. This CDR3 is built from 15 residues. With V trimmed by 0 bases and J by 5 bases, 4 bases remained unmatched. Germline loops: CDR1 SGHRS, CDR2 YFSETQ. This chain's CDR3 is CASSLGVAGNNEQFF. The CDR3 DNA sequence: TGCGCCAGCAGCTTGGGGGTAGCGGGGAACAATGAGCAGTTCTTC.

There are many counts of this clonotype. The gene calls are TRBV3-1 and TRBJ2-1; possibly TRBD1 for D (5 bases). Between the trimmed V and J ends, which lost 6 bases and 5 bases, there was a span of 14 bases. The CDR3 has 14 amino acids. Looked up from germline, CDR1 is LGHDT and CDR2 is YNNKEL (reference sequence). This CDR3 is CASRHLDTNNEQFF. In nucleotides, the CDR3 is TGTGCCAGCAGGCACCTGGACACGAACAATGAGCAGTTCTTC.

In this sample, this clonotype turned up a few times. The V and J genes are TRBV5-4 and TRBJ2-3, with TRBD2 matching over 12 bases. The ends lost 7 bases at V and 5 bases at J; junction bases unmatched: 14. The CDR3 loop spans 17 amino acids. CDR1 and CDR2 from the germline V gene are SGHNT and YYREEE (reference sequence). CDR3 loop: CASATEPPGLAGDTQYF. The CDR3 DNA sequence: TGTGCCAGCGCCACCGAACCCCCGGGACTAGCGGGAGATACGCAGTATTTT.

V and J are TRBV7-8 and TRBJ1-2; 7 bases fit TRBD1. With 2 bases clipped from V and 8 bases from J, the junction kept 14 bases outside the gene matches. Germline V gives CDR1 SGHVS, CDR2 FQNEAQ. The CDR3 is 16 amino acids. The CDR3 is CASSLLRDSQMGGYTF. The DNA for the CDR3 is TGTGCCAGCAGCTTACTGCGGGACAGTCAGATGGGAGGCTACACCTTC.

This rearrangement joins TRBV29-1 to TRBJ2-5; tentative D call: TRBD2 (6 bases). The CDR3 runs 13 residues. V lost 3 bases and J lost 3, with 11 bases in between. Germline assignment: CDR1 SQVTM and CDR2 ANQGSEA. CDR3 nucleotides: TGCAGCGTTGAGCCGGGAGTGGAAGAGACCCAGTACTTC. Translating gives CSVEPGVEETQYF.

In this sample, this clonotype turned up many times. The chain employs TRBV25-1 and TRBJ2-5; 12 positions match TRBD1. The J segment lost 5 bases and the V segment lost 3 bases, leaving 10 bases of the junction unmatched. Germline assignment: CDR1 MGHDK and CDR2 SYGVNS. The CDR3 has 17 residues. CDR3 sequence (DNA): TGTGCCAGCAGTGATGGGGACAGGGGGCGCGGGTCGGAGACCCAGTACTTC. Residues: CASSDGDRGRGSETQYF.

This clonotype showed up many times. The rearrangement uses TRBV27 and TRBJ2-4; TRBD2 agrees at 7 bases. From germline, CDR1 is MNHEY and CDR2 SMNVEV (reference sequence). The junction had 16 bases not matched to a gene; V was cut back by 8 bases and J by 6 bases. The CDR3 runs 16 residues. In DNA, the CDR3 is TGTGCCAGCTCCGGGACTATAGGGCGATCTGGAAACATTCAGTACTTC. Its translation: CASSGTIGRSGNIQYF.

This clonotype was counted at least ten times. This chain joins TRBV5-4 and TRBJ2-1; 7 nucleotides align to TRBD2. In germline, CDR1 is SGHNT, CDR2 YYREEE (reference sequence). V trimming: 2 bases; J trimming: 0 bases; junction bases outside the gene matches: 2. The CDR3 contains 15 residues. DNA of the CDR3: TGTGCCAGCAGCTTCGGCGGGGGCTCCTACAATGAGCAGTTCTTC. Translated, it gives CASSFGGGSYNEQFF.

V gene TRBV21-1 combines with J gene TRBJ1-3. TRBV21-1 is a listed pseudogene. This CDR3 region has 16 residues. CDR3 protein: CASIRGGATDGNTIYF. The CDR3 DNA sequence: TGTGCCAGCATTCGCGGGGGGGCGACGGATGGAAACACCATATATTTT.

This clonotype was recorded at least ten times. This chain joins TRBV29-1 and TRBJ2-5; possibly TRBD1 for D (5 bases). Germline CDR1 is SQVTM and CDR2 is ANQGSEA. V lost 2 bases, J lost 1 base, and 11 bases lay in between. The CDR3 sequence is 14 residues long. The chain's CDR3 is CSVESAGLQETQYF. The CDR3 DNA is TGCAGCGTTGAATCGGCAGGGCTCCAAGAGACCCAGTACTTC.

In its sample, this clonotype was seen many times. In DNA form, the CDR3 reads TGCAGCGTTGTAGGAAGATTCGCTCGGGAGACCCAGTACTTC. It translates to CSVVGRFARETQYF. The chain is built from TRBV29-1 and TRBJ2-5, with unresolved D. V lost 4 bases to trimming and J lost 5 bases, with 17 bases between them. This CDR3 comprises 14 residues. Germline lookup yields CDR1 SQVTM and CDR2 ANQGSEA.

This clonotype came up many times. V and J are TRBV11-2 and TRBJ2-7; 10 positions match TRBD2. This CDR3 has 15 residues. Germline trimming cut 1 base from V and 5 bases from J; bases unmatched to any gene: 5. Germline loops: CDR1 SGHAT, CDR2 FQNNGV. This CDR3 is CASSLVMLAGDEQYF. CDR3 coding DNA: TGTGCCAGCAGCTTAGTAATGCTAGCGGGAGACGAGCAGTACTTC.

This clonotype was seen more than once but under ten times. The V gene is TRBV6-1, the J gene TRBJ2-1, with 12 bases aligning to TRBD1. The CDR3 is 16 residues long. J gave up 2 bases and V 6 bases, and 5 bases lay outside the gene matches. Germline values: CDR1 MNHNS, CDR2 SASEGT. The CDR3 loop reads CASRGQGADTYNEQFF. Here the CDR3 DNA reads TGTGCCAGCAGGGGACAGGGGGCTGATACCTACAATGAGCAGTTCTTC.

The table lists this clonotype with many counts. The chain has TRBV6-2 or TRBV6-3 and TRBJ2-3; a possible D gene is TRBD2 (5 bases). V was cut by 9 bases and J by 3 bases, with 13 bases left in between. The CDR3 is 13 residues long. Germline values: CDR1 MNHEY, CDR2 SVGEGT. The CDR3 here is CASKRTGTDTQYF. The CDR3 region has the DNA TGTGCCAGTAAAAGGACTGGAACAGATACGCAGTATTTT.

This clonotype occurred many times. The rearrangement links TRBV18 to TRBJ1-3; TRBD1 agrees at 7 bases. The V gene end was trimmed by 3 bases and the J gene end by 4 bases; junction bases not matched to a gene: 9. The CDR3 is 16 amino acids. The germline CDR1 and CDR2 sequences are KGHSH and LQKENI. CDR3 sequence (DNA): TGTGCCAGCTCACCGGGCAGACAGGGAGCAGGAAACACCATATATTTT. Translation gives CASSPGRQGAGNTIYF.

The chain couples TRBV25-1 to TRBJ2-1; D gene unclear. The CDR3 loop spans 18 amino acids. CDR1 is MGHDK, CDR2 SYGVNS, per germline. The V end was cut by 2 bases, the J end by 7 bases, with 24 bases between. CDR3 sequence: CASSELPNQASGYNEQFF. CDR3 sequence (DNA): TGTGCCAGCAGTGAACTTCCCAACCAGGCCAGTGGCTATAATGAGCAGTTCTTC.

This clonotype has at least ten counts. The chain joins TRBV9 to TRBJ2-5, with D perhaps given as TRBD1 or TRBD2 (5 bases each). The germline CDR1 and CDR2 sequences are SGDLS and YYNGEE. Between the trimmed V and J ends, which lost 0 bases and 4 bases, there was a span of 10 bases. The CDR3 sequence is 14 residues long. The CDR3 DNA sequence: TGTGCCAGCAGCGTAGGCCCGGGGCCAGAGACCCAGTACTTC. Its protein is CASSVGPGPETQYF. The whole variable domain, remainder taken from reference TRBV9 and TRBJ2-5, is DSGVTQTPKHLITATGQRVTLRCSPRSGDLSVYWYQQSLDQGLQFLIQYYNGEERAKGNILERFSAQQFPDLHSELNLSSLELGDSALYFCASSVGPGPETQYFGPGTRLLVL.

This clonotype was detected many times. Here the CDR3 reads CSASLAGSLVNEQFF. CDR3 sequence (DNA): TGCAGTGCTAGCCTAGCGGGTTCCCTTGTGAATGAGCAGTTCTTC. This chain connects TRBV20-1 to TRBJ2-1; 8 positions match TRBD2. V trimming: 3 bases; J trimming: 7 bases; junction bases outside the gene matches: 11. The germline gives CDR1 DFQATT, CDR2 SNEGSKA (reference sequence). The CDR3 loop spans 15 amino acids.

This clonotype has a count of ten or more. The chain couples TRBV27 to TRBJ2-1; TRBD2 aligns across 13 bases. CDR3 length: 15 residues. V shed 3 bases, J shed 6 bases, and the junction held 2 bases outside the gene matches. The germline gives CDR1 MNHEY, CDR2 SMNVEV (reference sequence). CDR3 coding DNA: TGTGCCAGCAGTTTGACTAGCGGGAGGTCCAATGAGCAGTTCTTC. This gives the protein CASSLTSGRSNEQFF.